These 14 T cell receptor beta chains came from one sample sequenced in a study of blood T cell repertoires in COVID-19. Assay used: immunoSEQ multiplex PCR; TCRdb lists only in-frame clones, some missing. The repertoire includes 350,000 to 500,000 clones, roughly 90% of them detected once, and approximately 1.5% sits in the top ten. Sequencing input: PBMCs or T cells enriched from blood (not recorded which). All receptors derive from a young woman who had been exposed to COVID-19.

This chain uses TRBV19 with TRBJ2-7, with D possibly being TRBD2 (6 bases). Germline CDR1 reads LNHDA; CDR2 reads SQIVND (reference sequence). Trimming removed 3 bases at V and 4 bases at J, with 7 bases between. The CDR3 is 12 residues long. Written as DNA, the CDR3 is TGTGCCAGTAGTATCCGGGGGTACGAGCAGTACTTC. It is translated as CASSIRGYEQYF. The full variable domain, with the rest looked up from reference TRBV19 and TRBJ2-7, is DGGITQSPKYLFRKEGQNVTLSCEQNLNHDAMYWYRQDPGQGLRLIYYSQIVNDFQKGDIAEGYSVSREKKESFPLTVTSAQKNPTAFYLCASSIRGYEQYFGPGTRLTVT.

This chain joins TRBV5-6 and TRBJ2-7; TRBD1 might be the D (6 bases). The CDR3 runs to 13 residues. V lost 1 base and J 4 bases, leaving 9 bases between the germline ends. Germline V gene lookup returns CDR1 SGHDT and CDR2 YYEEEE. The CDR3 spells CASSLQGPYEQYF. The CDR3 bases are TGTGCCAGCAGCTTGCAGGGGCCATACGAGCAGTACTTC.

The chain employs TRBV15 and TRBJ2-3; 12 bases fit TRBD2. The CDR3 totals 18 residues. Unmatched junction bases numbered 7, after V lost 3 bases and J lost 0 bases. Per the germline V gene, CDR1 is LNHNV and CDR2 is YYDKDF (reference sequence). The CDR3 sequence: CATSRTPGTSGSTDTQYF. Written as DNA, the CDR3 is TGTGCCACCAGCAGGACCCCCGGGACTAGCGGGAGCACAGATACGCAGTATTTT.

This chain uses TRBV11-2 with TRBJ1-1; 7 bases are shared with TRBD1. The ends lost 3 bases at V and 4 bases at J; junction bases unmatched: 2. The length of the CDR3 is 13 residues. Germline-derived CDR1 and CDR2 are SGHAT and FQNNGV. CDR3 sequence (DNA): TGTGCCAGCAGCTTTCAGGGGGGCACTGAAGCTTTCTTT. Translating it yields CASSFQGGTEAFF.

For the CDR3, the DNA is TGTGCCAGCAGTCAAAAAGGGGGAACTGAAGCTTTCTTT. Its translation: CASSQKGGTEAFF. This sequence joins TRBV6-5 and TRBJ1-1, with D possibly being TRBD1 (6 bases). This CDR3 contains 13 residues. Germline loops: CDR1 MNHEY, CDR2 SVGAGI. V was trimmed by 5 bases and J by 5 bases, leaving 12 bases between them.

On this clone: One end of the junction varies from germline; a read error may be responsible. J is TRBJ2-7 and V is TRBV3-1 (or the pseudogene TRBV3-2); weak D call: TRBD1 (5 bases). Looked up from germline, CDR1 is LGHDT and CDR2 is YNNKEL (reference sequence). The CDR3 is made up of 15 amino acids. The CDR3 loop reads CASSQASALQGEVDF. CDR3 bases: TGTGCCAGCAGCCAAGCCTCCGCCCTACAAGGGGAAGTTGACTTC.

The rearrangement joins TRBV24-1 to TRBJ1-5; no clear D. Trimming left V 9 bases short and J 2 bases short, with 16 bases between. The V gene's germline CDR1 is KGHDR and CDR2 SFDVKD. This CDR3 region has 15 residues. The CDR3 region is CATQLSTGGNQPQHF. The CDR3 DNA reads TGTGCCACCCAACTCTCAACCGGGGGCAATCAGCCCCAGCATTTT.

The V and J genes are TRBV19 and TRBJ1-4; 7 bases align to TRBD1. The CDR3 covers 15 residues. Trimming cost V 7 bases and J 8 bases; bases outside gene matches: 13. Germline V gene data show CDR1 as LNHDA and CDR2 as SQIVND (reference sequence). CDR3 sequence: CASKRAQGRGEKLFF. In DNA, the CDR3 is TGTGCCAGTAAAAGGGCACAGGGGCGGGGAGAAAAACTGTTTTTT.

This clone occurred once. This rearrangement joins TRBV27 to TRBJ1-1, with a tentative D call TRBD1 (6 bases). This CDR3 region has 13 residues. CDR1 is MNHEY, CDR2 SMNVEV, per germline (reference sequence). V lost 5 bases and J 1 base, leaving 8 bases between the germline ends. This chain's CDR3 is CASSRDTNTEAFF. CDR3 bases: TGTGCCAGCAGTCGGGACACGAACACTGAAGCTTTCTTT.

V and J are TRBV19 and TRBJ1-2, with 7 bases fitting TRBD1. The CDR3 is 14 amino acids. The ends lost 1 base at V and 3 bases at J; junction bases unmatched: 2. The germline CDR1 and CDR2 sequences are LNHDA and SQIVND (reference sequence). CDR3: CASSIGGTDYGYTF. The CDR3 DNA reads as TGTGCCAGTAGTATAGGAGGGACAGACTATGGCTACACCTTC.

The chain's CDR3 is CASSLGGGGSYEQYF. In DNA, the CDR3 is TGTGCCAGCAGCTTGGGTGGCGGGGGGTCCTACGAGCAGTACTTC. The chain couples TRBV5-8 to TRBJ2-7, with TRBD2 matching 8 bases. Germline trimming cut 0 bases from V and 1 base from J; bases unmatched to any gene: 3. The germline V gene encodes CDR1 SGHTS and CDR2 YDEGEE. The CDR3 sequence is 15 residues long.

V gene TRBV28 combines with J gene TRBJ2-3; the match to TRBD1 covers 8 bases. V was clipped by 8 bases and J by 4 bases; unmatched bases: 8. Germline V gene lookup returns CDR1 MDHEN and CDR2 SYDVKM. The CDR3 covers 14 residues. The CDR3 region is CASAPGGRADTQYF. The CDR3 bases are TGTGCCAGCGCTCCAGGGGGCAGGGCAGATACGCAGTATTTT.

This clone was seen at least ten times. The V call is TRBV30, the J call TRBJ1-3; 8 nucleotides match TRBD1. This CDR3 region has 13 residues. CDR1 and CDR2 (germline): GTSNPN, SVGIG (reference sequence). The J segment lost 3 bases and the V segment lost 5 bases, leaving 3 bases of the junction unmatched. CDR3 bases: TGTGCCTGGGACAGGGGACTTGGAAACACCATATATTTT. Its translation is CAWDRGLGNTIYF.

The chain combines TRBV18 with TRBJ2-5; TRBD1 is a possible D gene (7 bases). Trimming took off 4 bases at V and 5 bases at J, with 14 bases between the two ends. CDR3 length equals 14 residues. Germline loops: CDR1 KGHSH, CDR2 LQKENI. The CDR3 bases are TGTGCCAGCTCACACTCGACAGGGAGGGAGACCCAGTACTTC. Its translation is CASSHSTGRETQYF.